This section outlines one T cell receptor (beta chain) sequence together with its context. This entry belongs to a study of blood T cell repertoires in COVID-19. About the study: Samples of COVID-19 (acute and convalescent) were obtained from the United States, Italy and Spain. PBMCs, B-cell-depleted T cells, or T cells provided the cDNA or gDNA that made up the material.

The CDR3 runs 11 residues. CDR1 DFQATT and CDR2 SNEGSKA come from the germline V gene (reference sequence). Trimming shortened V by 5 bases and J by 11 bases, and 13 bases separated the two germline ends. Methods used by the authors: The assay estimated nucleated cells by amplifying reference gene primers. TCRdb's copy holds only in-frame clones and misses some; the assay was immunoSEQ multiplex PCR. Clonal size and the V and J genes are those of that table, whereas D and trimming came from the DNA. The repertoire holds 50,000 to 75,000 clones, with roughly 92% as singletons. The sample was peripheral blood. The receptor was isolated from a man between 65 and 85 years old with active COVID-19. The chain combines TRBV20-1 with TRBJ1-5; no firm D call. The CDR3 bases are TGCAGTGCTGTTGTAAGTAGAGCCCAGCATTTT. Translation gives CSAVVSRAQHF.